This T cell receptor (beta chain) derives from a study of blood T cell repertoires in COVID-19. Study summary: From T cells, B-cell-depleted T cells, or PBMCs came the material, which was cDNA or gDNA.

The germline V gene encodes CDR1 MDHEN and CDR2 SYDVKM. The CDR3 has 12 residues. V lost 4 bases to trimming and J lost 10 bases, with 8 bases between them. TCRdb's table, derived via immunoSEQ multiplex PCR, lists solely in-frame clones and lacks some. In the table there are 90,000 to 150,000 clones, approximately 83% of which are singletons. The TCR sequence derives from an elderly man with acute or convalescent COVID-19. The V call is TRBV28, the J call TRBJ1-6, with D unclear. Sequencing was performed on peripheral blood. DNA for the CDR3: TGTGCCAGCAGTTCCAGTCGCTCACCCCTCCACTTT. This translates into CASSSSRSPLHF.